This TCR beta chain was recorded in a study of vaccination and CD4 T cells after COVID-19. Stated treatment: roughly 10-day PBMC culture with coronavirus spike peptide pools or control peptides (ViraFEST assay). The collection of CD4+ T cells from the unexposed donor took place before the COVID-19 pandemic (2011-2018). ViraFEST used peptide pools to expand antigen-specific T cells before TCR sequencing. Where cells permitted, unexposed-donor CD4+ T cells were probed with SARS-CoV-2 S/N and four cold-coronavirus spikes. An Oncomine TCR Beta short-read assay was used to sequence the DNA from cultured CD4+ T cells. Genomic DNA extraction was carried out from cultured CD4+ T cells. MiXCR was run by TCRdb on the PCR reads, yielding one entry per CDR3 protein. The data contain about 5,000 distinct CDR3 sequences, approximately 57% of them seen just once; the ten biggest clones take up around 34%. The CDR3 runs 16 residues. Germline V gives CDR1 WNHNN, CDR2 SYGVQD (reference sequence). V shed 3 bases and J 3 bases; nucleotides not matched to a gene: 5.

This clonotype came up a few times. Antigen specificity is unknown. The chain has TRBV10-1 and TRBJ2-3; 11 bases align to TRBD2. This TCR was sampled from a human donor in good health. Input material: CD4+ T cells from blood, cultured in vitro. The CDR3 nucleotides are TGCGCCAGCAGTGACTTGGGACTAGCGGAAACAGATACGCAGTATTTT. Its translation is CASSDLGLAETDTQYF.